The clone carrying this T cell receptor beta chain has ten or more counts. CDR3 regions of TCR beta were amplified from RNA transcripts. Scientists carried out first-round RT-PCR using HTBI primers and then a second-round multiplex PCR. TCRdb redid the calling of the multiplex PCR reads with MiXCR, one entry per CDR3 protein. The sample gives about 220,000 distinct CDR3 sequences, 20% to 25% of which show up once; roughly 40% is in the top ten. This sample was taken from a study of Graves' ophthalmopathy and Graves' hyperthyroidism. Germline assignment: CDR1 MNHEY and CDR2 SVGAGI. The ends were cut back, 11 bases at V and 4 bases at J, with 14 bases in the middle. There are 12 residues in the CDR3.

This TCR derives from a woman aged 45-59 years with Graves' ophthalmopathy. The sequencing sample was made of peripheral blood. The chain has TRBV6-5 and TRBJ1-2, with no clear D. CDR3: CAAGQQLYGYTF. The CDR3 DNA is TGTGCCGCAGGTCAGCAACTCTATGGCTACACCTTC.